The TCR beta chain under discussion was sequenced for a study of identifying expanded T cells in peripheral blood. Points from the study as a whole: About 1.2 clones differed between technical replicates, versus roughly 17 and 20 over time. Variance in clone template counts between approximately two-week samples significantly increased with total template count across all healthy donors.

During the collection period, no donor immune events like infections were recorded. Turning to this clone: Its antigen is not identified.

Clones were sequenced by immunoSEQ multiplex PCR, and TCRdb holds only the in-frame ones, with some missing. The sample has under 100,000 clones; roughly 90% are singletons. The germline CDR1 and CDR2 sequences are SEHNR and FQNEAQ (reference sequence). The CDR3 runs 16 residues. The V gene lost 5 bases and the J gene lost 0 bases, with 13 bases spanning the gap. The chain uses TRBV7-9 and TRBJ2-2, with D possibly called TRBD1 or TRBD2 (5 bases each). The TCR comes from a person between 18 and 75 years old in good health. The sequenced sample was blood. The CDR3 protein is CASSMGPRSNTGELFF. The CDR3 DNA is TGTGCCAGCAGCATGGGACCGAGATCGAACACCGGGGAGCTGTTTTTT. The whole variable domain, filled in from reference TRBV7-9 and TRBJ2-2, reads DTGVSQNPRHKITKRGQNVTFRCDPISEHNRLYWYRQTLGQGPEFLTYFQNEAQLEKSRLLSDRFSAERPKGSFSTLEIQRTEQGDSAMYLCASSMGPRSNTGELFFGEGSRLTVL.